This T cell receptor (beta chain) was documented in a study of a mutant IDH1 vaccine in newly diagnosed glioma. Study overall: Treated patients, averaging roughly 40 years, were around 62% male and about 38% female. Patients' prior therapy spanned radiotherapy, temozolomide, or both; most underwent both.

Indicated time point: week 11, during vaccination. Doses of 300 ug of mutant IDH1 20-mer peptide were given with topical imiquimod. Worth noting for this clone: Its antigen is unidentified.

Method: immunoSEQ multiplex PCR; TCRdb's copy keeps in-frame clones and lacks some. The sample lists tens of thousands of clones; approximately 84% were seen once. V lost 1 base and J lost 5, with 12 bases in between. This CDR3 has 14 residues. Looked up from germline, CDR1 is LNHNV and CDR2 is YYDKDF (reference sequence). Study-wide findings and caveats: Induction of immune responses by the vaccine occurred in 93.3% of patients.

The chain couples TRBV15 to TRBJ2-7; D may be TRBD1 (6 bases). The sequencing here drew on PBMCs, taken from a glioma patient whose treatment included an IDH1 peptide vaccine. This TCR was recovered from a woman in her 50s with glioma. The CDR3 coding sequence is TGTGCCACCAGCAGAGCCGTTACAGGGAACGAGCAGTACTTC. This encodes CATSRAVTGNEQYF.